These 8 T cell receptor beta chains share one sample of origin, sequenced in a study of T cell responses to AZD1222 COVID-19 vaccine. Profiling relied on immunoSEQ multiplex PCR, and the TCRdb table lists in-frame clones only, not all of them. The table lists about 170,000 clones, more than 85% of them singletons. The sample consisted of peripheral blood, taken on day 0 of AZD1222 vaccination. These receptor sequences come from an adult in good health.

The J gene is TRBJ1-2, the V gene TRBV19, with TRBD1 as a possible D gene (6 bases). CDR1 and CDR2 (germline): LNHDA, SQIVND (reference sequence). This CDR3 region has 17 residues. V was shortened by 4 bases and J by 1 base, with 19 bases between the two germline ends. The CDR3 bases are TGTGCCAGTAGTAAGCGGGACATAGAGCTACTTAACTATGGCTACACCTTC. This codes for CASSKRDIELLNYGYTF.

V and J are TRBV2 and TRBJ1-1, with D uncertain. CDR1 is SNHLY, CDR2 FYNNEI, per germline. The CDR3 consists of 12 residues. Trimming took 11 bases from V and 4 from J, leaving 14 bases between them. In nucleotides, the CDR3 is TGTGCCGAAGCACGAGGGCCCACTGAAGCTTTCTTT. It is translated as CAEARGPTEAFF.

The table lists this clone with a few counts. The rearrangement uses TRBV20-1 and TRBJ2-2; D not certain. V was pared by 5 bases and J by 6 bases, with 7 bases between. The CDR3 extends over 11 amino acids. Germline CDR1 reads DFQATT; CDR2 reads SNEGSKA (reference sequence). The CDR3 nucleotides are TGCAGTGCTCCTACCCCCGGGGAGCTGTTTTTT. The encoded protein is CSAPTPGELFF.

The chain links TRBV2 to TRBJ1-1; D gene unclear. CDR1 and CDR2 (germline): SNHLY, FYNNEI. V shed 4 bases and J shed 0 bases, with 6 bases lying between them. CDR3 length: 13 amino acids. The CDR3 DNA reads as TGTGCCAGCAGTGGAGCCTTGAACACTGAAGCTTTCTTT. Its protein product is CASSGALNTEAFF. The full variable domain, completed using reference TRBV2 and TRBJ1-1, is EPEVTQTPSHQVTQMGQEVILRCVPISNHLYFYWYRQILGQKVEFLVSFYNNEISEKSEIFDDQFSVERPDGSNFTLKIRSTKLEDSAMYFCASSGALNTEAFFGQGTRLTVV.

The chain is built from TRBV5-4 and TRBJ1-2; tentatively, D is TRBD1 (6 bases). Trimming pared 7 bases from V and 2 bases from J, leaving 15 bases between. Germline V gene lookup returns CDR1 SGHNT and CDR2 YYREEE (reference sequence). The CDR3 loop spans 14 amino acids. The CDR3 reads CASSETGVNYGYTF. CDR3 coding DNA: TGTGCCAGCTCCGAGACAGGAGTAAACTATGGCTACACCTTC.

The gene calls are TRBV29-1 and TRBJ2-1; 10 nucleotides agree with TRBD2. J gave up 3 bases and V 6 bases, and 17 bases lay outside the gene matches. Germline lookup yields CDR1 SQVTM and CDR2 ANQGSEA. CDR3 size: 18 residues. CDR3: CSVLSGQEGLADYNEQFF. The DNA for the CDR3 is TGCAGCGTCCTTTCTGGACAGGAAGGACTAGCGGACTACAATGAGCAGTTCTTC.

The rearrangement uses TRBV12-5 and TRBJ1-1; no firm D call. CDR1 and CDR2 from the germline V gene are LGHNT and FRNRAP. The CDR3 covers 13 residues. The V end was cut by 11 bases, the J end by 0 bases, with 13 bases between. The CDR3 here is CASDGEMNTEAFF. The CDR3 DNA is TGTGCTTCAGACGGAGAGATGAACACTGAAGCTTTCTTT.

V is TRBV11-1 and J is TRBJ2-7; TRBD2 aligns across 13 bases. Trimming at V came to 5 bases and at J to 4 bases, leaving 5 bases not matched to a gene. Germline CDR1 SGHAT, CDR2 FQDESV (reference sequence). The CDR3 runs to 15 residues. In DNA, the CDR3 is TGTGCCAGCAGCGCCCGGACTAGCGGGAGTTACGAGCAGTACTTC. It translates to CASSARTSGSYEQYF.